The clone carrying this T cell receptor (beta chain) was seen more than once but under ten times. As yet, its antigen is unknown. These data belong to a study of blood T cells in healthy people across ages. PCR was performed a second time for about 6 to 12 cycles using a sample-barcoded 5' primer and a J-beta primer mix. Each cDNA molecule was tagged by a template-switch adaptor that had 12 random nucleotides. TCRdb used MiXCR to reprocess the 5' RACE reads, holding one entry per CDR3 protein. The sample includes around 990,000 distinct CDR3 sequences, less than 45% seen only once; the top ten take 10% to 15%. Whole-study findings and limits: Changes in expanded clonotypes were possibly confounded, as the CMV status of donors was unknown. Investigators treated diversity estimates from one million T cells as underestimates.

The CDR3 extends over 15 amino acids. Trimming stripped 4 bases from V and 3 bases from J, with 13 bases between. Looked up from germline, CDR1 is KGHDR and CDR2 is SFDVKD. Source material: blood. This chain links TRBV24-1 with TRBJ2-3, with TRBD1 as a possible D gene (6 bases). The sequence was collected from a man younger than 35 in good health. CDR3 nucleotide sequence: TGTGCCACCAGTGACCCACAGGGTACTACAGATACGCAGTATTTT. This sequence encodes CATSDPQGTTDTQYF.